This T cell receptor beta chain originates from a study of CD8+ T cells in alopecia areata. This CDR3 contains 13 residues. Looked up from germline, CDR1 is SNHLY and CDR2 is FYNNEI. V lost 4 bases, J lost 3 bases, and 8 bases lay in between. Sequencing relied on a cDNA template that was reverse transcribed from extracted RNA. Using immunoSEQ multiplex PCR, the repertoire was profiled, and TCRdb retains in-frame clones only, with some absent. The profile covers about 190,000 clones, with 45% to 65% appearing a single time and 0.65% to 0.7% taken by the ten largest. The treatment denotes: oral pan-JAK inhibitor, 5-10 mg twice daily.

This TCR was recovered from a human donor with alopecia areata. Sample: CD4+ T cells sorted from blood, taken at week 4, from a patient treated with tofacitinib. The genes are TRBV2 and TRBJ2-3; D is unclear. CDR3 DNA sequence: TGTGCCAGCAGTGGTGGGGAAACAGATACGCAGTATTTT. Translated, it gives CASSGGETDTQYF.